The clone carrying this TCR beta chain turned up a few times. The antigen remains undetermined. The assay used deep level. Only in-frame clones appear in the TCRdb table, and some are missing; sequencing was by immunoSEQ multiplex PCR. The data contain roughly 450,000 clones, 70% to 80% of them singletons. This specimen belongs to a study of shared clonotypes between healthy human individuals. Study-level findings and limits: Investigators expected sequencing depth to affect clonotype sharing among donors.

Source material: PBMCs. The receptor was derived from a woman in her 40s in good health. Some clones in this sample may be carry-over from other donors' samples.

For the CDR3, the DNA is TGTGCCAGCAGTGACTCGAGTTTGGGCCCCTACAATGAGCAGTTCTTC. Protein product: CASSDSSLGPYNEQFF. The chain carries TRBV6-4 and TRBJ2-1, with D unresolved. CDR1 is MRHNA and CDR2 is SNTAGT in the germline V gene. V was clipped by 0 bases and J by 2 bases, with 11 bases between them. CDR3 length equals 16 residues.